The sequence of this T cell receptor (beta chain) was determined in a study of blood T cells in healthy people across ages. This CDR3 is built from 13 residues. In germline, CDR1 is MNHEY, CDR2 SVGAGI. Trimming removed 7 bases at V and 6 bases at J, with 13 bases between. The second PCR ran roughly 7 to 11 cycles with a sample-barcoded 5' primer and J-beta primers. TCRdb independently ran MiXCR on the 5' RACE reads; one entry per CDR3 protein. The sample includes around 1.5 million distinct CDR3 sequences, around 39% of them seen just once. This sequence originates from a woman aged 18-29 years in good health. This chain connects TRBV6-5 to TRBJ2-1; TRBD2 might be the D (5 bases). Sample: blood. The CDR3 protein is CASTLLGVNEQFF. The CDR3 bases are TGTGCCAGCACCCTTCTCGGGGTCAATGAGCAGTTCTTC.